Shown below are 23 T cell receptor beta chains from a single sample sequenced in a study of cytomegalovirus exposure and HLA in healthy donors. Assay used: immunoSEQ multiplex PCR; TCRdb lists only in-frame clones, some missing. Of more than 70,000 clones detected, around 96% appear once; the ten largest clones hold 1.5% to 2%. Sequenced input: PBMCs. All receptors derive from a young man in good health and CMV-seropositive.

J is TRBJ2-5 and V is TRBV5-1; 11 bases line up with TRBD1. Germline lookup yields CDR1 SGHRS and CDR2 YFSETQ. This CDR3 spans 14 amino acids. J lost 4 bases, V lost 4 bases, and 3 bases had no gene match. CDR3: CASSLGQGAETQYF. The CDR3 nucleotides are TGCGCCAGCAGCCTTGGACAGGGGGCAGAGACCCAGTACTTC.

CDR3 region: CASSYSTGTKQFF. The CDR3 nucleotides are TGTGCCAGCAGTTACAGTACCGGGACTAAGCAGTTCTTC. The chain combines TRBV6-6 with TRBJ2-1; the match to TRBD2 covers 7 bases. V was pared by 2 bases and J by 11 bases, with 6 bases of the junction left unmatched. The germline gives CDR1 MNHNY, CDR2 SVGAGI (reference sequence). There are 13 residues in the CDR3.

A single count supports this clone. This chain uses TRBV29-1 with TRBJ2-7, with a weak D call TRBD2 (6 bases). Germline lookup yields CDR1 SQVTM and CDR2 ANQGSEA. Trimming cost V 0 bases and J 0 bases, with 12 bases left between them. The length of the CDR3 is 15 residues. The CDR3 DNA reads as TGCAGCGTTGAAGACCCGGGACTGAGCTCCTACGAGCAGTACTTC. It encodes CSVEDPGLSSYEQYF.

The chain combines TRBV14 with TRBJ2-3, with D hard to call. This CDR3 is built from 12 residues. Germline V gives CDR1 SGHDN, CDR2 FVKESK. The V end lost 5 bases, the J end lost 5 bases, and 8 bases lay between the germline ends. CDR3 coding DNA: TGTGCCAGCAGCGAGGCAAGAGATACGCAGTATTTT. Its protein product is CASSEARDTQYF.

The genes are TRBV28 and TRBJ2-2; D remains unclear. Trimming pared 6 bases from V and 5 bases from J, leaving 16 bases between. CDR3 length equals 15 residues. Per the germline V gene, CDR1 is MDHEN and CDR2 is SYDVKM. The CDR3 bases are TGTGCCAGCAGACTTGACTCCCCCGGGACCGGGGAGCTGTTTTTT. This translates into CASRLDSPGTGELFF.

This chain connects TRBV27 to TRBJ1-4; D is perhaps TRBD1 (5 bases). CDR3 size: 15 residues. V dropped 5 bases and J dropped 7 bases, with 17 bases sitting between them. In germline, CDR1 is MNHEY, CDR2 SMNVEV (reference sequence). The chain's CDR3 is CASSPLPGGIEKLFF. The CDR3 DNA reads TGTGCCAGCAGTCCCCTCCCTGGGGGGATTGAAAAACTGTTTTTT.

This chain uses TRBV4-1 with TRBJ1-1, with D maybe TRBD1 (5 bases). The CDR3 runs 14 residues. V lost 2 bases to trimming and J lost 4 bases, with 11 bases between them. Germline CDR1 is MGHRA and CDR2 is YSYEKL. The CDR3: CASSQQGYTTEAFF. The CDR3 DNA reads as TGCGCCAGCAGCCAACAGGGCTACACCACTGAAGCTTTCTTT.

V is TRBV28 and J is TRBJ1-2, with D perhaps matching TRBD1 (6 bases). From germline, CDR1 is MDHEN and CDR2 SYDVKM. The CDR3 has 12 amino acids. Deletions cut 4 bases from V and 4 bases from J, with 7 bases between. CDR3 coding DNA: TGTGCCAGCAGTTCGACAGGCTATGGCTACACCTTC. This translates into CASSSTGYGYTF.

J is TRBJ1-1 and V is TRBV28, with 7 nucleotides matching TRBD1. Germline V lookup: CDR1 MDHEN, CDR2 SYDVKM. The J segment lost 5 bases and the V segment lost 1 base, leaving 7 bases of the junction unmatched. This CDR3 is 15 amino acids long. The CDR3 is CASSLSGPQGTEAFF. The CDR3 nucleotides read TGTGCCAGCAGTTTATCCGGGCCACAGGGGACTGAAGCTTTCTTT.

The CDR3 sequence: CASSLNRPTYNEQFF. The CDR3 DNA reads TGTGCCAGCAGCCTGAACAGGCCCACCTACAATGAGCAGTTCTTC. The rearrangement joins TRBV5-8 to TRBJ2-1; TRBD1 is a possible D gene (5 bases). The germline CDR1 and CDR2 sequences are SGHTS and YDEGEE. This CDR3 is 15 amino acids long. V lost 4 bases and J lost 2, with 13 bases in between.

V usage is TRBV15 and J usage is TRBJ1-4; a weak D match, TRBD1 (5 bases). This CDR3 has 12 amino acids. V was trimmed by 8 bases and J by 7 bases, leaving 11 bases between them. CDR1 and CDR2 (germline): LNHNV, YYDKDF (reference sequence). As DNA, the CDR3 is TGTGCCACCGCGGGGGAGGGTGAAAAACTGTTTTTT. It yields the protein CATAGEGEKLFF.

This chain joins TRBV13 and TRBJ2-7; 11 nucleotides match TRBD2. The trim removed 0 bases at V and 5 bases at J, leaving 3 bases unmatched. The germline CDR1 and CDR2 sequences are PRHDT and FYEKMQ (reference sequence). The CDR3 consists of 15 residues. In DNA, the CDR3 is TGTGCCAGCAGCTTAGGGACTAGCGGGAACCACGAGCAGTACTTC. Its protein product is CASSLGTSGNHEQYF.

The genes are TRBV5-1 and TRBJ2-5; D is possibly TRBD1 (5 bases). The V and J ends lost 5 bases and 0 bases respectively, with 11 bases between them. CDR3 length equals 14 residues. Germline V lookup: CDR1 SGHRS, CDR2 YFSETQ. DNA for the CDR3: TGCGCCAGCAGGTCAGGGCCGTACCAAGAGACCCAGTACTTC. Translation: CASRSGPYQETQYF.

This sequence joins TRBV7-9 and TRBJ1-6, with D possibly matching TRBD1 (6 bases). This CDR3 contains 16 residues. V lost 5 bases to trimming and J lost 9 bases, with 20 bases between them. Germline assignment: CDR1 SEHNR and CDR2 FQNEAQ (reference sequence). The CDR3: CASSPDRPSYFSPLHF. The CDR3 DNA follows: TGTGCCAGCAGCCCGGACAGACCTTCTTATTTTTCACCCCTCCACTTT. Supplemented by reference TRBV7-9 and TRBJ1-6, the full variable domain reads DTGVSQNPRHKITKRGQNVTFRCDPISEHNRLYWYRQTLGQGPEFLTYFQNEAQLEKSRLLSDRFSAERPKGSFSTLEIQRTEQGDSAMYLCASSPDRPSYFSPLHFGNGTRLTVT.

The DNA for the CDR3 is TGTGCCAGCATGGCAGGGTCGGGCACAGATACGCAGTATTTT. This sequence encodes CASMAGSGTDTQYF. The chain links TRBV2 to TRBJ2-3; perhaps TRBD1 as D (5 bases). The V gene's germline CDR1 is SNHLY and CDR2 FYNNEI. CDR3 size: 14 residues. V was shortened by 7 bases and J by 1 base, with 12 bases between the two germline ends.

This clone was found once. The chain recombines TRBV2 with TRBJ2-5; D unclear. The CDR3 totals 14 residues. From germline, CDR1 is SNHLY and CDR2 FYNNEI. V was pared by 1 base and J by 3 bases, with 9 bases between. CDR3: CASSEDSTKETQYF. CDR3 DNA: TGTGCCAGCAGTGAAGATAGCACAAAAGAGACCCAGTACTTC. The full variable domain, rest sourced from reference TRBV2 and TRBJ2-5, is EPEVTQTPSHQVTQMGQEVILRCVPISNHLYFYWYRQILGQKVEFLVSFYNNEISEKSEIFDDQFSVERPDGSNFTLKIRSTKLEDSAMYFCASSEDSTKETQYFGPGTRLLVL.

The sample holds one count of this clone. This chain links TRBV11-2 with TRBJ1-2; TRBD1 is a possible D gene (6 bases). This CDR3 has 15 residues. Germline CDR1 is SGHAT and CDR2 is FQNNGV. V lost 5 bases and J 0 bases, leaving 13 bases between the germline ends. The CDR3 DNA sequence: TGTGCCAGCAGCCTTTCAGGGGCAGCTAACTATGGCTACACCTTC. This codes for CASSLSGAANYGYTF. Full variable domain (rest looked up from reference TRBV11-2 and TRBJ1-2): EAGVAQSPRYKIIEKRQSVAFWCNPISGHATLYWYQQILGQGPKLLIQFQNNGVVDDSQLPKDRFSAERLKGVDSTLKIQPAKLEDSAVYLCASSLSGAANYGYTFGSGTRLTVV.

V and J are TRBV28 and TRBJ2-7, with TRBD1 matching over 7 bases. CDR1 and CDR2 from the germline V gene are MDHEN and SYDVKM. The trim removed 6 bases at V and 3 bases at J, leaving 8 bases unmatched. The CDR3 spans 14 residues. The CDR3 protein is CASRSGTASYEQYF. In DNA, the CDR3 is TGTGCCAGCAGATCCGGGACAGCGAGCTACGAGCAGTACTTC. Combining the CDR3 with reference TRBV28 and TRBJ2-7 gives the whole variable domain DVKVTQSSRYLVKRTGEKVFLECVQDMDHENMFWYRQDPGLGLRLIYFSYDVKMKEKGDIPEGYSVSREKKERFSLILESASTNQTSMYLCASRSGTASYEQYFGPGTRLTVT.

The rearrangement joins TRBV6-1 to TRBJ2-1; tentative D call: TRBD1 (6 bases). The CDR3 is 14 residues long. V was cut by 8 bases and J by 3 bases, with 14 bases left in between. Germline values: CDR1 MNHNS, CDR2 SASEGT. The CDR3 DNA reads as TGTGCCAGCGACGTCAGGGGTGGCTACAATGAGCAGTTCTTC. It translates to CASDVRGGYNEQFF.

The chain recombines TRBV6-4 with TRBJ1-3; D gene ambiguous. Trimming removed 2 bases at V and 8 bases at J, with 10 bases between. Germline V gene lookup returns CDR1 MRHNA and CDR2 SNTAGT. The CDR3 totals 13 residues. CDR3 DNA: TGTGCCAGCAGTGACCTAAGCGCAGACACCATATATTTT. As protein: CASSDLSADTIYF.

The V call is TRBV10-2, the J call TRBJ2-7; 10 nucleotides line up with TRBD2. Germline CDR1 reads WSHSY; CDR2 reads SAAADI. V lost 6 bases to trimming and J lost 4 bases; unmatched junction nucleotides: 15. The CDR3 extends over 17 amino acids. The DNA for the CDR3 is TGCGCCAGCAGCGACCTAGCGGGAGAGCCCCCCCTATACGAGCAGTACTTC. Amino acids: CASSDLAGEPPLYEQYF.

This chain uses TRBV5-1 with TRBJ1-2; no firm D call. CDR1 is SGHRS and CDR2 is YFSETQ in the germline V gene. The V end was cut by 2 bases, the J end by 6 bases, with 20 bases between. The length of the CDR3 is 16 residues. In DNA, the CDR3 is TGCGCCAGCAGCTTCAAAGCCAGTGGCGGGCGGAATGGCTACACCTTC. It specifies CASSFKASGGRNGYTF.

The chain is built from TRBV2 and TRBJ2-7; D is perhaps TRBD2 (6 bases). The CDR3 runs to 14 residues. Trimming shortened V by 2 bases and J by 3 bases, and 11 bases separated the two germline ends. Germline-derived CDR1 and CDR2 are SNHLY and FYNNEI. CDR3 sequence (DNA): TGTGCCAGCAGTGAATTGGAGGGGAACTACGAGCAGTACTTC. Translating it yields CASSELEGNYEQYF.